This TCR beta chain derives from a study of cytomegalovirus exposure and HLA in healthy donors. This clone appeared a few times. With 60 Vbeta and 13 Jbeta primers, the PCR was carried out. Some clones are missing from TCRdb's copy, which holds only in-frame ones; the method was immunoSEQ multiplex PCR. Among 150,000 to 170,000 clones listed, 74% were seen once. Trimming removed 6 bases from V and 5 bases from J, with 16 bases in between. This CDR3 region has 14 residues. Germline V gene lookup returns CDR1 MNHEY and CDR2 SMNVEV (reference sequence). The sequence derives from a man aged 30 to 45 in good health and CMV-seronegative. Sequenced sample: PBMCs. The gene calls are TRBV27 and TRBJ2-5, with D maybe TRBD1 (5 bases). The CDR3 DNA reads TGTGCCAGCAGCCTAATCAGGGCCGGTGAGACCCAGTACTTC. Its translation is CASSLIRAGETQYF.